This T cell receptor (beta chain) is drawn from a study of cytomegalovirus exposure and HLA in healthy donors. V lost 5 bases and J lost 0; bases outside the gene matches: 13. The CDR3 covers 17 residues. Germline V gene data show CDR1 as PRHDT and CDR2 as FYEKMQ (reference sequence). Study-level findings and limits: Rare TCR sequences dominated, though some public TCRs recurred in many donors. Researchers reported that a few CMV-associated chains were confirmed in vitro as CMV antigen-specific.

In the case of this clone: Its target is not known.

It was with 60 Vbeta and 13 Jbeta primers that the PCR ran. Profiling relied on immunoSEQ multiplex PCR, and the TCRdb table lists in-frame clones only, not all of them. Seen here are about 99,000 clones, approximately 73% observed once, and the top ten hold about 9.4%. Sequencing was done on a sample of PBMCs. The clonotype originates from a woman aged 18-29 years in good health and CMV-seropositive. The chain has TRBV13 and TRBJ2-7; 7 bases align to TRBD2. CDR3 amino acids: CASSPRFSGTISYEQYF. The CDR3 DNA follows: TGTGCCAGCAGCCCCCGATTCAGCGGGACGATCTCCTACGAGCAGTACTTC.